This TCR beta chain originates from a study of OX40 agonist ivuxolimab in advanced cancers. In the study overall: Hepatocellular carcinoma, melanoma, renal cell or head and neck cancer occurred in dose-escalation patients.

On this clone: What it binds is not known.

Profiling relied on immunoSEQ multiplex PCR, and the TCRdb table lists in-frame clones only, not all of them. The table lists under 25,000 clones, about 70% of them singletons. CDR1 is KGHSY and CDR2 is FQNENV in the germline V gene. The V and J ends lost 6 bases and 10 bases respectively, with 21 bases between them. This CDR3 region has 15 residues. Overall study findings and caveats: Expanded clones belonging to CD8+ T cells outnumbered, on average, those of CD4+.

The material was CD4+ or CD8+ T cells sorted from blood, obtained in a trial of the OX40 agonist ivuxolimab. V and J are TRBV16 and TRBJ2-2; D is possibly TRBD1 or TRBD2 (5 bases each). This sequence was found in an adult with an advanced solid tumor such as melanoma, head and neck, liver or kidney cancer. The CDR3 nucleotides read TGTGCCAGCAGTCAAGACCCATGGGGGAACGTGGAGCTGTTTTTT. This sequence encodes CASSQDPWGNVELFF.